This passage covers 15 T cell receptor beta chains from one sample sequenced in a study of Ad26.COV2.S vaccination and SARS-CoV-2 variants. Treatment reported: roughly 19 received Ad26.COV2.S at low or high dose, single or two shots; about five received placebo; per-sample allocation not given. Samples were taken on day 63 after the first vaccine or placebo injection. The table came from immunoSEQ multiplex PCR; TCRdb's copy has only in-frame clones and leaves some out. Among 300,000 to 350,000 clones listed, more than 70% were seen once. The material was peripheral blood, obtained in a trial of Ad26.COV2.S vaccine versus placebo. These receptors came from a person between 18 and 59 years old who received the Ad26.COV2.S COVID-19 vaccine or a placebo.

The table lists this clone with a few counts. CDR3 protein: CASSPLAGGYYEQYF. In DNA form, the CDR3 reads TGTGCCAGCAGCCCCCTAGCGGGGGGGTACTACGAGCAGTACTTC. The chain recombines TRBV11-2 with TRBJ2-7; 12 nucleotides align to TRBD2. CDR1 and CDR2 (germline): SGHAT, FQNNGV. After removal of 5 bases from V and 3 bases from J, the junction contained 5 bases not matched to a gene. The CDR3 has 15 residues.

As to this clone: The sample contains more than one DNA sequence encoding this CDR3. The chain carries TRBV6-2 or TRBV6-3 and TRBJ1-2; unclear D gene. The CDR3 runs to 11 residues. The germline V gene has CDR1 MNHEY and CDR2 SVGEGT. V was cut by 6 bases and J by 5 bases, with 7 bases left in between. In nucleotides, the CDR3 is TGTGCCAGCAGCCAATCATATGGCTACACCTTC. Translation: CASSQSYGYTF.

The chain combines TRBV10-2 with TRBJ1-6; 8 bases are a match to TRBD1. There are 15 residues in the CDR3. The germline V gene encodes CDR1 WSHSY and CDR2 SAAADI. The V gene end was trimmed by 3 bases and the J gene end by 9 bases; junction bases not matched to a gene: 7. The CDR3 here is CASSESGGRGSPLHF. The CDR3 DNA is TGCGCCAGCAGTGAATCAGGGGGCAGGGGTTCACCCCTCCACTTT.

V gene TRBV2 combines with J gene TRBJ1-1; no firm D call. The ends were cut back, 11 bases at V and 4 bases at J, with 20 bases in the middle. CDR1 SNHLY and CDR2 FYNNEI come from the germline V gene. The CDR3 has 14 residues. The CDR3 region is CAADKATRSTEAFF. DNA of the CDR3: TGTGCCGCAGATAAGGCTACTCGGAGCACTGAAGCTTTCTTT.

The rearrangement joins TRBV4-2 to TRBJ2-2; D remains unclear. V gave up 1 base and J gave up 0 bases, with 9 bases separating them. This CDR3 contains 16 residues. Germline V gene lookup returns CDR1 LGHNA and CDR2 YNFKEQ. The CDR3 nucleotides are TGTGCCAGCAGCCAAGGAGATAAACCGAACACCGGGGAGCTGTTTTTT. This gives the protein CASSQGDKPNTGELFF.

This clone was counted only a few times. V usage is TRBV7-8 and J usage is TRBJ1-6; D is uncertain. This CDR3 is built from 13 residues. Per germline, CDR1 SGHVS and CDR2 FQNEAQ. Trimming removed 9 bases at V and 5 bases at J, with 11 bases between. The CDR3: CASQTLNNSPLHF. The CDR3 region has the DNA TGTGCCAGTCAGACACTTAATAATTCACCCCTCCACTTT.

The table lists this clone with a few counts. The J gene is TRBJ1-2, the V gene TRBV6-5; the D gene is possibly TRBD1 (5 bases). In germline, CDR1 is MNHEY, CDR2 SVGAGI. This CDR3 contains 15 residues. The V end was cut by 0 bases, the J end by 4 bases, with 12 bases between. CDR3 DNA: TGTGCCAGCAGTTACTCGAGGTGGGGGTCCTATGGCTACACCTTC. It codes for CASSYSRWGSYGYTF.

This clone was seen a single time. J is TRBJ2-1 and V is TRBV5-1, with D uncertain. Germline assignment: CDR1 SGHRS and CDR2 YFSETQ. The CDR3 consists of 14 residues. V was shortened by 0 bases and J by 3 bases, with 7 bases between the two germline ends. For the CDR3, the DNA is TGCGCCAGCAGCTTGGAGGCAGGCTACAATGAGCAGTTCTTC. Amino acid sequence: CASSLEAGYNEQFF.

This clone appeared once. The chain couples TRBV4-1 to TRBJ1-2, with 9 bases lining up with TRBD1. Germline trimming cut 0 bases from V and 7 bases from J; bases unmatched to any gene: 15. The V gene's germline CDR1 is MGHRA and CDR2 YSYEKL. This CDR3 comprises 18 residues. CDR3 protein: CASSQDLGTGQLVSGYTF. Here the CDR3 DNA reads TGCGCCAGCAGCCAAGATTTGGGGACAGGGCAACTAGTCTCTGGCTACACCTTC.

This clone was seen a handful of times. This chain connects TRBV4-2 to TRBJ2-2, with a possible D match to TRBD1 (7 bases). The CDR3 is made up of 15 amino acids. Germline V CDR1 and CDR2: LGHNA, YNFKEQ. V lost 4 bases and J lost 7, with 16 bases in between. Here the CDR3 reads CASSLLDRRDGELFF. CDR3 in DNA: TGTGCCAGCAGCCTCCTGGACAGGAGGGACGGGGAGCTGTTTTTT.

A note on this clone: The same CDR3 can be traced to other DNA sequences in this sample. The rearrangement joins TRBV6-5 to TRBJ1-2; weak D call: TRBD1 (5 bases). Deletions cut 6 bases from V and 0 bases from J, with 8 bases between. Per the germline V gene, CDR1 is MNHEY and CDR2 is SVGAGI. There are 13 residues in the CDR3. The CDR3 loop is CASSPGANYGYTF. The DNA for the CDR3 is TGTGCCAGCAGCCCGGGGGCTAACTATGGCTACACCTTC.

The genes are TRBV11-2 and TRBJ2-1; 8 nucleotides line up with TRBD2. This CDR3 has 16 residues. Germline CDR1 reads SGHAT; CDR2 reads FQNNGV. V gave up 3 bases and J gave up 0 bases; unmatched junction bases: 4. For the CDR3, the DNA is TGTGCCAGCAGCTTTCGCGGGGGGAGCTCCTACAATGAGCAGTTCTTC. As protein: CASSFRGGSSYNEQFF.

The chain joins TRBV5-8 to TRBJ1-1, with unresolved D. Trimming pared 0 bases from V and 5 bases from J, leaving 5 bases between. The CDR3 contains 12 residues. CDR1 and CDR2 from the germline V gene are SGHTS and YDEGEE. This chain's CDR3 is CASSLVWTEAFF. As DNA, the CDR3 is TGTGCCAGCAGCTTGGTGTGGACTGAAGCTTTCTTT.

V and J are TRBV7-9 and TRBJ2-3; D is perhaps TRBD2 (5 bases). Germline-derived CDR1 and CDR2 are SEHNR and FQNEAQ (reference sequence). V was pared by 4 bases and J by 0 bases, with 14 bases between. The CDR3 contains 16 residues. The CDR3 loop is CASSSPIASSTDTQYF. In nucleotides, the CDR3 is TGTGCCAGCAGCTCCCCCATAGCGAGTAGCACAGATACGCAGTATTTT.

V is TRBV5-1 and J is TRBJ2-6, with D possibly TRBD2 on 5 matching bases. The CDR3 length is 17 residues. The V end was cut by 0 bases, the J end by 0 bases, with 10 bases between. Germline-derived CDR1 and CDR2 are SGHRS and YFSETQ. CDR3 DNA: TGCGCCAGCAGCTTGGAGCGGCACTACTCTGGGGCCAACGTCCTGACTTTC. Its translation: CASSLERHYSGANVLTF.